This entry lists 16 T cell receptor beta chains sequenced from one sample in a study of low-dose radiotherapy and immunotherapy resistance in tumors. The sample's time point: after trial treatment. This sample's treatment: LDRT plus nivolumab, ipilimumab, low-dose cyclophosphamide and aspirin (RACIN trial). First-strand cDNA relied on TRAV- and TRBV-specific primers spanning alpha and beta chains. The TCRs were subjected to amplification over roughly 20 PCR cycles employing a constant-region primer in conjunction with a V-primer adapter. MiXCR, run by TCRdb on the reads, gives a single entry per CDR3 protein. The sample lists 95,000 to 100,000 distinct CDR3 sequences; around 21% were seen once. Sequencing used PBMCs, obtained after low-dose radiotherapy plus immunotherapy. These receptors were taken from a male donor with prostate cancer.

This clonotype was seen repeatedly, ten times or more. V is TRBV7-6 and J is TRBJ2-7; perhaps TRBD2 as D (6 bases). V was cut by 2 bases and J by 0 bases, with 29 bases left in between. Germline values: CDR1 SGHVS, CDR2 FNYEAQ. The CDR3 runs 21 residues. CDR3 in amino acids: CASSLTLVTNPGLRTSYEQYF. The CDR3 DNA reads TGTGCCAGCAGCTTAACTCTCGTCACGAATCCGGGACTCCGAACCTCCTACGAGCAGTACTTC.

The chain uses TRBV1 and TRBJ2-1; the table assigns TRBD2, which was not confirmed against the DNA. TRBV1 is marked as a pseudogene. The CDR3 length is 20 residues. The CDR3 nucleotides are TGCGCCAGCAGCCAAGAACTGAGCAGCGGGAGGGCTGTGGCCTACAATGAGCAGTTCTTC. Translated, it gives CASSQELSSGRAVAYNEQFF.

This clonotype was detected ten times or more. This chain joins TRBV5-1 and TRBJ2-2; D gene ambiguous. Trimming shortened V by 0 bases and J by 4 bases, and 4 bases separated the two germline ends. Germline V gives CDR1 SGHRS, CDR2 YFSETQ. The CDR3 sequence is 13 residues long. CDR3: CASSLVVTGELFF. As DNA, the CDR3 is TGCGCCAGCAGCTTGGTTGTCACCGGGGAGCTGTTTTTT.

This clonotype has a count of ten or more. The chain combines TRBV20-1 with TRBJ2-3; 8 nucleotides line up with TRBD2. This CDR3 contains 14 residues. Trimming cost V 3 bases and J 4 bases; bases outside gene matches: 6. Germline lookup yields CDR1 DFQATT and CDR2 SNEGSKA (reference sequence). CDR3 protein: CSASGGGSSDTQYF. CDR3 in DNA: TGCAGTGCTAGTGGCGGGGGGTCCTCAGATACGCAGTATTTT.

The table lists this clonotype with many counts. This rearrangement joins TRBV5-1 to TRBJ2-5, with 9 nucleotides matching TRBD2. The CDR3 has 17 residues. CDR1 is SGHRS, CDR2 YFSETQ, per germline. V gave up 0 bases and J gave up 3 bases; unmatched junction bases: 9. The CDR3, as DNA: TGCGCCAGCAGCTTGGGAGTTAGCGGGGGAATGGAAGAGACCCAGTACTTC. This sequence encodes CASSLGVSGGMEETQYF. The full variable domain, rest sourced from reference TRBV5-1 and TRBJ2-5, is KAGVTQTPRYLIKTRGQQVTLSCSPISGHRSVSWYQQTPGQGLQFLFEYFSETQRNKGNFPGRFSGRQFSNSRSEMNVSTLELGDSALYLCASSLGVSGGMEETQYFGPGTRLLVL.

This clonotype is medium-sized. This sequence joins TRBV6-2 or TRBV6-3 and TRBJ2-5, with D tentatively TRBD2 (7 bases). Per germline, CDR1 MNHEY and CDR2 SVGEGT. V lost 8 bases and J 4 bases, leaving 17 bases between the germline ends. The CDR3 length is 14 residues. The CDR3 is CASAEGGARETQYF. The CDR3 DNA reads TGTGCCAGCGCTGAAGGGGGGGCCCGAGAGACCCAGTACTTC.

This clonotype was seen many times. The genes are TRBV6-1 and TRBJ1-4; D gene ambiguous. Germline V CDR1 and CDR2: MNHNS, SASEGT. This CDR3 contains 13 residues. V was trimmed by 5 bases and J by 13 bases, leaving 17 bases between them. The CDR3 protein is CASSTISRGGLFF. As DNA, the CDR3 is TGTGCCAGCAGTACCATCAGCCGGGGAGGACTGTTTTTT.

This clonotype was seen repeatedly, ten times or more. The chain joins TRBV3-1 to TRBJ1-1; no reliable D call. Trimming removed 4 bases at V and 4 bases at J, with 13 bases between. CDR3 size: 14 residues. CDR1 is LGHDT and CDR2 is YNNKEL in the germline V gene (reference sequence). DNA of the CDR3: TGTGCCAGCAGCCCCATTCCTAGGCCCACTGAAGCTTTCTTT. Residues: CASSPIPRPTEAFF.

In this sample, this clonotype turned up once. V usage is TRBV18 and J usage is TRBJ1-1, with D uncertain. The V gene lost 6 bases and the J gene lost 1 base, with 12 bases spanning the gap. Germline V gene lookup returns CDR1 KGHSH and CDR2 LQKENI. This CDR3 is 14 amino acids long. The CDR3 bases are TGTGCCAGCTCTTTTTTGGACGGGAACACTGAAGCTTTCTTT. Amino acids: CASSFLDGNTEAFF.

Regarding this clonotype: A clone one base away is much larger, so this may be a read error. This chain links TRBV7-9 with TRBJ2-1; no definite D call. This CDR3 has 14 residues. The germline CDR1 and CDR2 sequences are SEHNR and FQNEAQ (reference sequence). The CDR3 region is CAGSSYSNYNEQFF. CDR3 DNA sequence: TGTGCCGGCAGCTCATACTCGAATTACAATGAGCAGTTCTTC.

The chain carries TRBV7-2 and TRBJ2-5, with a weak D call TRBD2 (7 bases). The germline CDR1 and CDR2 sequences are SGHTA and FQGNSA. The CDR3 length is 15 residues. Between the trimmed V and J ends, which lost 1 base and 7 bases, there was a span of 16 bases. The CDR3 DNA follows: TGTGCCAGCAGCTTAGTCGCGGCGGGGGCCGGGACCCAGTACTTC. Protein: CASSLVAAGAGTQYF.

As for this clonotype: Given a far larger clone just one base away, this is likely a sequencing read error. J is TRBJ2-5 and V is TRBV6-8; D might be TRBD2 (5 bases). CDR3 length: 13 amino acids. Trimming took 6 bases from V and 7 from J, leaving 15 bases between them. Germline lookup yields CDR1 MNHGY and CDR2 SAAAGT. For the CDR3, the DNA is TGTGCCAGCAGAGAAGAGGTCCGGGGGACCCAGTACTTC. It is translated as CASREEVRGTQYF.

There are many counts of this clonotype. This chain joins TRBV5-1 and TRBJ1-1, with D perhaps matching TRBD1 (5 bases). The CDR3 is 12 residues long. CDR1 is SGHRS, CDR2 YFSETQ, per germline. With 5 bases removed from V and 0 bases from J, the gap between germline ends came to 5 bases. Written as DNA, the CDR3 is TGCGCCAGCAGGGACATGAACACTGAAGCTTTCTTT. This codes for CASRDMNTEAFF.

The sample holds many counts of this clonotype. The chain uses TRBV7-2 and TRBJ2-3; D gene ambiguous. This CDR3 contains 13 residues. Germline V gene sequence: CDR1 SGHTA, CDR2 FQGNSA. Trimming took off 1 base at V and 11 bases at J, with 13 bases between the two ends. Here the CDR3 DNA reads TGTGCCAGCAGCTTAGATCTTGGCCAAGGGCAGTATTTT. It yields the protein CASSLDLGQGQYF.

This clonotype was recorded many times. CDR3 nucleotides: TGTGCCAGCAGTTACAGGGGAGCGGGGGGCATCACAGATACGCAGTATTTT. Translated: CASSYRGAGGITDTQYF. The J gene is TRBJ2-3, the V gene TRBV6-5, with 9 positions matching TRBD2. This CDR3 is 17 amino acids long. CDR1 and CDR2 (germline): MNHEY, SVGAGI. V was pared by 2 bases and J by 2 bases, with 8 bases of the junction left unmatched.

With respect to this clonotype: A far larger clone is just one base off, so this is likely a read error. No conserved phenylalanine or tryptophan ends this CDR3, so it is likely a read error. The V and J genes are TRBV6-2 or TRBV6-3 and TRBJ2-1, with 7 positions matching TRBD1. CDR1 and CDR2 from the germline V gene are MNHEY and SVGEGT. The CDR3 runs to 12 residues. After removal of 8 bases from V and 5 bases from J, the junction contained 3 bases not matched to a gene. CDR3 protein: CASRTGHNEQFS. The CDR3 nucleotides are TGTGCCAGCCGGACAGGCCACAATGAGCAGTTCTCC.